This entry lists 7 T cell receptor beta chains sequenced from one sample in a study of long-term antiretroviral therapy in people with HIV. Sequencing used immunoSEQ v3.0 at survey level. The protocol was immunoSEQ multiplex PCR, while the TCRdb copy is restricted to in-frame clones and leaves out a portion. Counted here are some 17,000 clones, approximately 90% occurring once; the ten biggest clones make up 10% to 15%. The sample was unsorted PBMCs, taken 6.9 years after starting antiretroviral therapy. The receptors come from a man aged 50 to 60 with HIV.

This chain connects TRBV7-6 to TRBJ2-7; tentative D call: TRBD2 (5 bases). The CDR3 has 14 amino acids. Per the germline V gene, CDR1 is SGHVS and CDR2 is FNYEAQ. Trimming took off 5 bases at V and 5 bases at J, with 16 bases between the two ends. The CDR3, as DNA: TGTGCCAGCAGCCCTACCCGGACGGAGGACGAGCAGTACTTC. Its protein product is CASSPTRTEDEQYF.

The chain uses TRBV5-6 and TRBJ2-5; 10 bases match TRBD1. Unmatched junction bases numbered 3, after V lost 2 bases and J lost 5 bases. From germline, CDR1 is SGHDT and CDR2 YYEEEE. The length of the CDR3 is 14 residues. Here the CDR3 DNA reads TGTGCCAGCAGCTTCGGGACAGGGGTCGAGACCCAGTACTTC. Translated: CASSFGTGVETQYF. Complete variable domain (other parts from reference TRBV5-6 and TRBJ2-5): DAGVTQSPTHLIKTRGQQVTLRCSPKSGHDTVSWYQQALGQGPQFIFQYYEEEERQRGNFPDRFSGHQFPNYSSELNVNALLLGDSALYLCASSFGTGVETQYFGPGTRLLVL.

This sequence joins TRBV11-2 and TRBJ1-1; possibly TRBD1 for D (5 bases). V was cut by 5 bases and J by 1 base, with 8 bases left in between. Germline V gene lookup returns CDR1 SGHAT and CDR2 FQNNGV. This CDR3 is built from 13 residues. The CDR3: CASSRTQNTEAFF. As DNA, the CDR3 is TGTGCCAGCAGCCGGACACAGAACACTGAAGCTTTCTTT. The whole variable domain, remainder taken from reference TRBV11-2 and TRBJ1-1, is EAGVAQSPRYKIIEKRQSVAFWCNPISGHATLYWYQQILGQGPKLLIQFQNNGVVDDSQLPKDRFSAERLKGVDSTLKIQPAKLEDSAVYLCASSRTQNTEAFFGQGTRLTVV.

The rearrangement uses TRBV30 and TRBJ2-3, with D perhaps TRBD2 (5 bases). CDR1 GTSNPN and CDR2 SVGIG come from the germline V gene (reference sequence). This CDR3 has 13 residues. V lost 3 bases and J lost 4, with 11 bases in between. In nucleotides, the CDR3 is TGTGCCTGGAGCCAGGCGGAGGCAGATACGCAGTATTTT. Amino acid sequence: CAWSQAEADTQYF.

The genes are TRBV2 and TRBJ2-3; TRBD2 might be the D (5 bases). Trimming removed 0 bases from V and 3 bases from J, with 13 bases in between. The CDR3 runs to 16 residues. Germline loops: CDR1 SNHLY, CDR2 FYNNEI. In nucleotides, the CDR3 is TGTGCCAGCAGTGAAGCGTTATACGGGGTTACAGATACGCAGTATTTT. Amino acid sequence: CASSEALYGVTDTQYF.

The chain links TRBV2 to TRBJ2-1, with 11 bases that match TRBD1. Germline CDR1 is SNHLY and CDR2 is FYNNEI. CDR3 length: 14 residues. With V trimmed by 8 bases and J by 5 bases, 5 bases remained unmatched. The CDR3 spells CASLGQGANNEQFF. In DNA, the CDR3 is TGTGCCAGCCTCGGACAGGGGGCAAACAATGAGCAGTTCTTC.

The chain has TRBV11-2 and TRBJ2-6; no clear D. This CDR3 spans 17 amino acids. Deletions cut 5 bases from V and 0 bases from J, with 14 bases between. Germline CDR1 SGHAT, CDR2 FQNNGV. The CDR3 sequence is CASSRNARNSGANVLTF. The DNA for the CDR3 is TGTGCCAGCAGCCGAAATGCCAGGAACTCTGGGGCCAACGTCCTGACTTTC.